This note documents a single TCR beta chain sequence. The data stem from a study of T cell changes during pregnancy in multiple sclerosis. Using immunoSEQ multiplex PCR, the repertoire was profiled, and TCRdb retains in-frame clones only, with some absent. The table shows 70,000 to 100,000 clones, with just under 95% occurring only once. Unmatched junction bases numbered 4, after V lost 4 bases and J lost 1 base. The length of the CDR3 is 16 residues. Germline V gives CDR1 ENHRY, CDR2 SYGVKD. The clonotype was recovered from a female donor with multiple sclerosis, enrolled in a pregnancy study. The rearrangement links TRBV10-3 to TRBJ2-3; 11 bases agree with TRBD2. Sequenced here: peripheral blood, sampled in the first trimester of pregnancy. CDR3 amino acids: CAISGLAGGGTDTQYF. In DNA form, the CDR3 reads TGTGCCATCAGTGGATTAGCGGGGGGGGGCACAGATACGCAGTATTTT.